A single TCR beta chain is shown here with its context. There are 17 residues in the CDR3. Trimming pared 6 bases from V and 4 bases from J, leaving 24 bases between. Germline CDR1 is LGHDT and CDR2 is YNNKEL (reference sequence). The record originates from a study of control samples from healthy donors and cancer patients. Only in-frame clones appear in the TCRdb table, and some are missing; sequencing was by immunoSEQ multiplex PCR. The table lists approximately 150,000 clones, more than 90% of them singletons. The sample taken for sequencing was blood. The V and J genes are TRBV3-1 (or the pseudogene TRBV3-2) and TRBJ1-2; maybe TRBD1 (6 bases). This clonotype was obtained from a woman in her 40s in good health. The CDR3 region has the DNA TGTGCCAGCAGACCCGCTCTAATGCAGGGGAGAAGCTATGGCTACACCTTC. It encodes CASRPALMQGRSYGYTF.